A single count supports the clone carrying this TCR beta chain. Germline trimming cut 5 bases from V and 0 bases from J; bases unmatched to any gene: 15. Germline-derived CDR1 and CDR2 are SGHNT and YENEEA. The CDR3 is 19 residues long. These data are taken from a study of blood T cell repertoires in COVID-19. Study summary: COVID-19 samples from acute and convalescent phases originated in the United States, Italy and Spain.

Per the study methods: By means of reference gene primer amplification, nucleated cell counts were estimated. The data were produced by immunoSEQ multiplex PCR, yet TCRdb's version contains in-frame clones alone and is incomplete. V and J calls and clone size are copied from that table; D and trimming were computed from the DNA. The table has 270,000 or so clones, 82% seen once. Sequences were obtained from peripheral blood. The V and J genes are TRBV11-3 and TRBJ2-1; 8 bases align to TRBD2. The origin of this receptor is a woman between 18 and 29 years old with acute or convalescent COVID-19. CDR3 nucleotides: TGTGCCAGCAGCCCCGGGGGGGCTAGCGGGCAACTCTCCTACAATGAGCAGTTCTTC. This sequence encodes CASSPGGASGQLSYNEQFF. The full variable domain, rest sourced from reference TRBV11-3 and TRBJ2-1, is EAGVVQSPRYKIIEKKQPVAFWCNPISGHNTLYWYLQNLGQGPELLIRYENEEAVDDSQLPKDRFSAERLKGVDSTLKIQPAELGDSAVYLCASSPGGASGQLSYNEQFFGPGTRLTVL.